The 21 T cell receptor beta chains below were found in one sample sequenced in a study of CD8+CD57+ T cells in acquired aplastic anemia. Profiling of TCR beta VDJ combinations and CDR3 sequences used genomic DNA as template. Using its own MiXCR run on the reads, TCRdb lists one record per CDR3 protein. The sample yields around 180,000 distinct CDR3 sequences, 64% seen once. Specimen: sorted CD4+, CD8+, or CD8+CD57+ T cells (not recorded which) from PBMCs. Source of these receptors: a human donor with severe aplastic anemia or a healthy control (not recorded which).

This chain connects TRBV10-3 to TRBJ2-5, with 9 positions matching TRBD2. Germline V gene sequence: CDR1 ENHRY, CDR2 SYGVKD. This CDR3 comprises 17 residues. V lost 11 bases and J lost 5; bases outside the gene matches: 21. CDR3 amino acids: CAEFGGLALWGGETQYF. The CDR3 bases are TGTGCCGAATTTGGCGGACTAGCGCTATGGGGCGGGGAGACCCAGTACTTC.

This CDR3 is CASSSDLPEAFF. In DNA, the CDR3 is TGTGCCAGCAGCTCAGACCTCCCCGAAGCTTTCTTT. The V and J genes are TRBV7-3 and TRBJ1-1; D remains unclear. V was cut by 4 bases and J by 8 bases, with 11 bases left in between. In germline, CDR1 is SGHTA, CDR2 FQGTGA. The CDR3 is made up of 12 amino acids.

The rearrangement joins TRBV29-1 to TRBJ2-1; 7 positions match TRBD1. CDR3 length: 14 residues. Germline V lookup: CDR1 SQVTM, CDR2 ANQGSEA. Trimming removed 3 bases from V and 6 bases from J; junction bases left unmatched: 8. Here the CDR3 reads CSVETGTASNEQFF. The CDR3 DNA reads as TGCAGCGTTGAGACCGGGACAGCGAGCAATGAGCAGTTCTTC.

The chain uses TRBV12-3 or TRBV12-4 and TRBJ1-2; D perhaps matches TRBD1 (5 bases). CDR3 size: 15 residues. V was cut by 4 bases and J by 9 bases, with 21 bases left in between. CDR3 in amino acids: CASSSSARQLSRYTF. DNA for the CDR3: TGTGCCAGCAGTTCGTCTGCTCGACAGTTATCGCGCTACACCTTC.

V gene TRBV19 combines with J gene TRBJ2-7; 9 positions match TRBD1. The germline CDR1 and CDR2 sequences are LNHDA and SQIVND (reference sequence). Trimming cost V 1 base and J 6 bases; bases outside gene matches: 7. The CDR3 runs to 15 residues. CDR3 amino acids: CASSIGGTGTGEQYF. In DNA form, the CDR3 reads TGTGCCAGTAGTATAGGCGGGACAGGGACGGGCGAGCAGTACTTC.

The chain links TRBV7-9 to TRBJ2-3, with D possibly TRBD2 on 5 matching bases. V was trimmed by 3 bases and J by 1 base, leaving 17 bases between them. Germline CDR1 reads SEHNR; CDR2 reads FQNEAQ (reference sequence). The CDR3 totals 17 residues. The CDR3 bases are TGTGCCAGCAGCTTGGTGAGGACTCTCGGACGCACAGATACGCAGTATTTT. Translation gives CASSLVRTLGRTDTQYF.

The rearrangement uses TRBV5-1 and TRBJ1-4; no definite D call. Germline CDR1 reads SGHRS; CDR2 reads YFSETQ. V shed 0 bases and J shed 4 bases, with 4 bases lying between them. This CDR3 comprises 13 residues. The DNA for the CDR3 is TGCGCCAGCAGCTTGGAGGGTAATGAAAAACTGTTTTTT. Its protein is CASSLEGNEKLFF.

Here the CDR3 DNA reads TGTGCCACCAGGAGAACGGACAGTACCTACGAGCAGTACTTC. This translates into CATRRTDSTYEQYF. The chain combines TRBV24-1 with TRBJ2-7; D perhaps matches TRBD1 (6 bases). Trimming cost V 7 bases and J 2 bases, with 14 bases left between them. The CDR3 has 14 residues. Germline V gene lookup returns CDR1 KGHDR and CDR2 SFDVKD.

In this sample, this clonotype turned up many times. V is TRBV7-2 and J is TRBJ2-1; 13 bases align to TRBD2. Germline V lookup: CDR1 SGHTA, CDR2 FQGNSA. This CDR3 is 19 amino acids long. The V and J ends lost 0 bases and 2 bases, in that order; junction bases with no gene match: 7. This chain's CDR3 is CASSLARLAGGLTYNEQFF. The CDR3 nucleotides are TGTGCCAGCAGCTTAGCCCGACTAGCGGGGGGCCTCACCTACAATGAGCAGTTCTTC.

The chain combines TRBV7-2 with TRBJ2-7; possibly TRBD2 for D (5 bases). The length of the CDR3 is 13 residues. From germline, CDR1 is SGHTA and CDR2 FQGNSA. The germline V and J ends were trimmed by 7 bases and 4 bases, with 14 bases remaining between them. CDR3 sequence (DNA): TGTGCCAGCACCCTGGTAGAGGGTTACGAGCAGTACTTC. Amino acid sequence: CASTLVEGYEQYF.

This chain uses TRBV19 with TRBJ1-1, with D uncertain. The germline V gene encodes CDR1 LNHDA and CDR2 SQIVND (reference sequence). Trimming shortened V by 5 bases and J by 10 bases, and 26 bases separated the two germline ends. This CDR3 is 16 amino acids long. For the CDR3, the DNA is TGTGCCAGTAGTTCCAGTCTTTGGTTGGTCGCCCTTCGAGCTTTCTTT. Translating gives CASSSSLWLVALRAFF.

This chain uses TRBV20-1 with TRBJ2-2; 10 bases line up with TRBD1. The CDR3 extends over 14 amino acids. Germline V gene data show CDR1 as DFQATT and CDR2 as SNEGSKA (reference sequence). This CDR3 is CSVWDRGYTGELFF. CDR3 coding DNA: TGCAGCGTTTGGGACAGGGGCTACACCGGGGAGCTGTTTTTT.

This clonotype was seen more than once but under ten times. The rearrangement joins TRBV5-1 to TRBJ2-6, with D tentatively TRBD1 (6 bases). The V gene's germline CDR1 is SGHRS and CDR2 YFSETQ. Trimming removed 4 bases from V and 0 bases from J, with 14 bases in between. There are 17 residues in the CDR3. CDR3 nucleotide sequence: TGCGCCAGCAGCATACAGGGAGTTACCTCTGGGGCCAACGTCCTGACTTTC. Encoded protein: CASSIQGVTSGANVLTF.

V and J are TRBV27 and TRBJ2-7; 7 bases are a match to TRBD1. The CDR3 consists of 16 residues. From germline, CDR1 is MNHEY and CDR2 SMNVEV (reference sequence). J was trimmed by 4 bases and V by 5 bases; bases with no gene match: 14. The CDR3 sequence is CASSGEPRQGLYEQYF. Written as DNA, the CDR3 is TGTGCCAGCAGTGGGGAGCCGAGACAGGGTTTGTACGAGCAGTACTTC.

V usage is TRBV7-2 and J usage is TRBJ2-7; TRBD2 matches at 10 bases. CDR1 is SGHTA, CDR2 FQGNSA, per germline. The CDR3 spans 18 residues. V was clipped by 9 bases and J by 5 bases; unmatched bases: 22. This CDR3 reads CAREGWGTSATGVHEQYF. CDR3 DNA: TGTGCCAGGGAGGGCTGGGGGACTAGCGCCACAGGGGTCCACGAGCAGTACTTC.

V usage is TRBV10-1 and J usage is TRBJ2-6; 8 bases are a match to TRBD1. Germline V lookup: CDR1 WNHNN, CDR2 SYGVQD (reference sequence). J was trimmed by 0 bases and V by 0 bases; bases with no gene match: 4. This CDR3 spans 18 amino acids. This CDR3 reads CASSESGQVVSGANVLTF. The CDR3, as DNA: TGCGCCAGCAGTGAGTCGGGACAGGTAGTCTCTGGGGCCAACGTCCTGACTTTC.

This clonotype was counted a few times. The rearrangement joins TRBV24-1 to TRBJ2-2; 9 bases are shared with TRBD1. CDR3 length: 16 residues. The V segment lost 4 bases and the J segment 4 bases; nucleotides outside the gene matches: 6. The germline V gene has CDR1 KGHDR and CDR2 SFDVKD. The CDR3 nucleotides read TGTGCCACCAGTGAAGACAGGGGGGGGGTCACCGGGGAGCTGTTTTTT. Residues: CATSEDRGGVTGELFF.

The chain employs TRBV7-3 and TRBJ2-7; 7 nucleotides match TRBD2. CDR1 and CDR2 (germline): SGHTA, FQGTGA. With V trimmed by 5 bases and J by 2 bases, 9 bases remained unmatched. The CDR3 covers 15 residues. CDR3 DNA: TGTGCCAGCAGCGCCCGAGCGGGGCAGCCCTACGAGCAGTACTTC. This codes for CASSARAGQPYEQYF. Complete variable domain (other parts from reference TRBV7-3 and TRBJ2-7): GAGVSQTPSNKVTEKGKYVELRCDPISGHTALYWYRQSLGQGPEFLIYFQGTGAADDSGLPNDRFFAVRPEGSVSTLKIQRTERGDSAVYLCASSARAGQPYEQYFGPGTRLTVT.

The chain joins TRBV11-3 to TRBJ2-7; 8 bases agree with TRBD2. From germline, CDR1 is SGHNT and CDR2 YENEEA. The CDR3 has 15 amino acids. With V trimmed by 1 base and J by 5 bases, 7 bases remained unmatched. This CDR3 reads CASSLGGGRTHEQYF. The CDR3, as DNA: TGTGCCAGCAGCTTAGGGGGCGGGAGGACCCACGAGCAGTACTTC.

The V call is TRBV2, the J call TRBJ1-6; 10 nucleotides match TRBD1. The germline gives CDR1 SNHLY, CDR2 FYNNEI. The length of the CDR3 is 13 residues. J was trimmed by 8 bases and V by 6 bases; bases with no gene match: 1. The CDR3 nucleotides are TGTGCCAGCAGAGGGACAGGGGATTCACCCCTCCACTTT. Its protein is CASRGTGDSPLHF.

The chain has TRBV7-3 and TRBJ2-3; 7 bases match TRBD2. The trim removed 2 bases at V and 3 bases at J, leaving 8 bases unmatched. Germline V gene sequence: CDR1 SGHTA, CDR2 FQGTGA. The CDR3 loop spans 16 amino acids. The CDR3 DNA is TGTGCCAGCAGCTTAGGTCCCGGCGGGGGAACAGATACGCAGTATTTT. This codes for CASSLGPGGGTDTQYF.